The entry below describes one T cell receptor beta chain. Its matching antigen is unknown. These data come from a study of T cell responses to AZD1222 COVID-19 vaccine. Broader study findings: Only after the peak T cell response were repertoires sampled.

Clones were read by immunoSEQ multiplex PCR, and TCRdb kept only the in-frame ones, dropping some. In the table there are around 200,000 clones, 85% to 95% of which are singletons. Germline loops: CDR1 SGDLS, CDR2 YYNGEE. Deletions cut 4 bases from V and 0 bases from J, with 12 bases between. The CDR3 has 15 residues. This receptor was identified in an adult who received the MenACWY meningococcal vaccine as a control. The chain has TRBV9 and TRBJ2-3, with D perhaps matching TRBD2 (6 bases). The sequencing used peripheral blood, collected 28 days after the second dose of the MenACWY control vaccine. The CDR3 is CASSLRSGSTDTQYF. In DNA form, the CDR3 reads TGTGCCAGCAGCTTAAGGAGCGGGAGCACAGATACGCAGTATTTT.